The 15 T cell receptor beta chains reported below all come from one sample, sequenced in a study of blood T cell repertoires in COVID-19. Assay used: immunoSEQ multiplex PCR; TCRdb lists only in-frame clones, some missing. Of hundreds of thousands of clones in the sample, 88% are singletons; the top ten hold 2.5% to 3%. Sequenced input: PBMCs or T cells enriched from blood (not recorded which). Source of these receptors: a woman aged 50 to 60 who had recovered from COVID-19.

This sequence joins TRBV9 and TRBJ2-2, with TRBD1 matching 11 bases. The CDR3 has 20 residues. V was pared by 4 bases and J by 2 bases, with 16 bases of the junction left unmatched. The germline CDR1 and CDR2 sequences are SGDLS and YYNGEE. CDR3 protein: CASSPRNYRTGGSNTGELFF. In DNA, the CDR3 is TGTGCCAGCAGCCCCCGTAATTATAGGACAGGGGGCTCCAACACCGGGGAGCTGTTTTTT.

The rearrangement links TRBV11-2 to TRBJ2-7, with 12 bases fitting TRBD1. V was pared by 4 bases and J by 3 bases, with 7 bases of the junction left unmatched. The V gene's germline CDR1 is SGHAT and CDR2 FQNNGV. The CDR3 has 16 residues. In DNA, the CDR3 is TGTGCCAGCAGCTACTCCGGGACAGGGGGCGACTACGAGCAGTACTTC. Its translation is CASSYSGTGGDYEQYF.

The CDR3 loop reads CASSVRGASGRLNEQFF. The CDR3 nucleotides are TGTGCCAGCAGTGTGAGGGGAGCTAGCGGGAGACTCAATGAGCAGTTCTTC. V is TRBV2 and J is TRBJ2-1; TRBD2 agrees at 10 bases. This CDR3 is 17 amino acids long. V was clipped by 4 bases and J by 6 bases; unmatched bases: 12. Per germline, CDR1 SNHLY and CDR2 FYNNEI.

This chain links TRBV11-3 with TRBJ2-3; TRBD1 might be the D (6 bases). The CDR3 is made up of 14 amino acids. Germline CDR1 is SGHNT and CDR2 is YENEEA. V gave up 5 bases and J gave up 2 bases, with 11 bases separating them. As DNA, the CDR3 is TGTGCCAGCAGCGAAGGGGGAACCACAGATACGCAGTATTTT. It encodes CASSEGGTTDTQYF.

This clone was recorded a few times. This chain links TRBV4-2 with TRBJ2-7; possible D gene TRBD2, 6 bases. The CDR3 has 18 residues. Germline CDR1 LGHNA, CDR2 YNFKEQ. V dropped 0 bases and J dropped 2 bases, with 20 bases sitting between them. Here the CDR3 reads CASSQEITRGTAAYEQYF. CDR3 nucleotides: TGTGCCAGCAGCCAAGAGATCACTCGGGGGACGGCGGCCTACGAGCAGTACTTC.

This clone was counted a single time. V gene TRBV5-4 combines with J gene TRBJ2-7; 8 nucleotides agree with TRBD2. The CDR3 spans 15 residues. V lost 3 bases, J lost 0 bases, and 5 bases stayed unmatched. Germline V lookup: CDR1 SGHNT, CDR2 YYREEE (reference sequence). The CDR3 spells CASSSNGRASYEQYF. DNA for the CDR3: TGTGCCAGCAGCTCCAACGGGAGGGCCTCCTACGAGCAGTACTTC.

The chain combines TRBV7-3 with TRBJ2-1; weak D call: TRBD2 (6 bases). Germline V lookup: CDR1 SGHTA, CDR2 FQGTGA. V lost 5 bases and J 5 bases, leaving 25 bases between the germline ends. The CDR3 is made up of 18 amino acids. CDR3 DNA: TGTGCCAGCAGCCCCAAGGGAAGCGGGTCGGACCCACACAATGAGCAGTTCTTC. Translated, it gives CASSPKGSGSDPHNEQFF.

The chain combines TRBV27 with TRBJ2-7; 7 bases agree with TRBD2. V dropped 6 bases and J dropped 2; count of bases not matched to a gene: 7. Germline V lookup: CDR1 MNHEY, CDR2 SMNVEV (reference sequence). This CDR3 comprises 14 residues. CDR3 in amino acids: CASRESGNPYEQYF. The CDR3 region has the DNA TGTGCCAGCAGAGAAAGCGGGAATCCCTACGAGCAGTACTTC.

The chain carries TRBV7-3 and TRBJ2-1; TRBD2 matches at 7 bases. V was clipped by 6 bases and J by 4 bases; unmatched bases: 9. Germline assignment: CDR1 SGHTA and CDR2 FQGTGA. The CDR3 sequence is 15 residues long. This CDR3 reads CASSPASGLYNEQFF. The CDR3 DNA is TGTGCCAGCAGTCCCGCTAGCGGACTTTACAATGAGCAGTTCTTC.

The V and J genes are TRBV6-5 and TRBJ1-4; tentative D call: TRBD1 (5 bases). CDR1 and CDR2 (germline): MNHEY, SVGAGI. The ends were cut back, 10 bases at V and 6 bases at J, with 12 bases in the middle. This CDR3 has 12 residues. The CDR3 loop reads CATRDFDEKLFF. The CDR3 DNA reads TGTGCCACCCGGGACTTCGATGAAAAACTGTTTTTT.

CDR3 DNA: TGTGCCAGCAGTTTTCCGACAGGGGTTGGAGAGGAGACCCAGTACTTC. Amino acids: CASSFPTGVGEETQYF. The chain recombines TRBV28 with TRBJ2-5; 8 bases are a match to TRBD1. CDR3 length: 16 residues. J gave up 5 bases and V 3 bases, and 11 bases lay outside the gene matches. In germline, CDR1 is MDHEN, CDR2 SYDVKM.

J is TRBJ1-1 and V is TRBV9; 10 bases agree with TRBD1. Germline-derived CDR1 and CDR2 are SGDLS and YYNGEE. J was trimmed by 5 bases and V by 3 bases; bases with no gene match: 7. CDR3 length: 15 residues. CDR3 sequence (DNA): TGTGCCAGCAGCGGAGGCCGGGACAGGGGTACTGAAGCTTTCTTT. This translates into CASSGGRDRGTEAFF.

This clone has a handful of counts. The chain is built from TRBV24-1 and TRBJ1-2; D gene unclear. This CDR3 region has 13 residues. V gave up 4 bases and J gave up 2 bases, with 7 bases separating them. CDR1 is KGHDR, CDR2 SFDVKD, per germline. CDR3 coding DNA: TGTGCCACCAGTGAATCCCAAAACTATGGCTACACCTTC. Protein: CATSESQNYGYTF.

This clone occurred a few times. The CDR3 here is CASSDTGALTEAFF. CDR3 nucleotide sequence: TGTGCCAGCAGTGATACAGGGGCTCTCACTGAAGCTTTCTTT. The chain recombines TRBV2 with TRBJ1-1; 7 bases fit TRBD1. With 3 bases clipped from V and 4 bases from J, the junction kept 5 bases outside the gene matches. The germline V gene has CDR1 SNHLY and CDR2 FYNNEI. The CDR3 totals 14 residues.

The gene calls are TRBV9 and TRBJ2-7; TRBD1 is a possible D gene (5 bases). V dropped 6 bases and J dropped 0 bases, with 16 bases sitting between them. CDR1 and CDR2 (germline): SGDLS, YYNGEE. This CDR3 contains 15 residues. The CDR3 DNA follows: TGTGCCAGCACCTTTGGGGCGGCCCTCTCCTACGAGCAGTACTTC. Translating it yields CASTFGAALSYEQYF.